Listed here are 10 T cell receptor beta chains from one sample, sequenced in a study of a mutant IDH1 vaccine in newly diagnosed glioma. Measured with immunoSEQ multiplex PCR; TCRdb has only the in-frame clones, and not every one. The sample records about 20,000 clones, more than 75% being singletons. Their target antigens are unknown. Time point indicated: week 23, last vaccination. Topical imiquimod was applied with each vaccine dose, which held 300 ug of mutant IDH1 20-mer peptide. Sample: PBMCs, taken from a glioma patient whose treatment included an IDH1 peptide vaccine. The receptors were sampled from a man aged 25-45 years with glioma.

A few counts support this clone. This sequence joins TRBV6-1 and TRBJ1-2, with D unresolved. There are 14 residues in the CDR3. V was pared by 2 bases and J by 8 bases, with 15 bases between. Germline CDR1 is MNHNS and CDR2 is SASEGT. The CDR3 sequence is CASSEFSGRLGYTF. In DNA form, the CDR3 reads TGTGCCAGCAGTGAATTCAGTGGACGCTTGGGCTACACCTTC.

The gene calls are TRBV25-1 and TRBJ2-7, with 8 bases matching TRBD1. The CDR3 totals 15 residues. CDR1 and CDR2 (germline): MGHDK, SYGVNS. The V and J ends lost 1 base and 3 bases, in that order; junction bases with no gene match: 5. The CDR3 DNA follows: TGTGCCAGCAGTGAATTGACAGGGGCCCTCTACGAGCAGTACTTC. It is translated as CASSELTGALYEQYF.

This clone has just one count. The genes are TRBV7-9 and TRBJ1-4, with D possibly TRBD1 on 5 matching bases. Germline CDR1 reads SEHNR; CDR2 reads FQNEAQ (reference sequence). This CDR3 has 14 residues. The V end lost 8 bases, the J end lost 3 bases, and 13 bases lay between the germline ends. CDR3 sequence reads: CASQKGQSNEKLFF. In nucleotides, the CDR3 is TGTGCCAGCCAAAAGGGGCAGTCTAATGAAAAACTGTTTTTT.

This chain joins TRBV5-1 and TRBJ1-2, with TRBD1 as a possible D gene (5 bases). CDR1 is SGHRS, CDR2 YFSETQ, per germline. The CDR3 extends over 13 amino acids. The ends were cut back, 2 bases at V and 1 base at J, with 6 bases in the middle. Here the CDR3 reads CASSFQGNYGYTF. CDR3 nucleotides: TGCGCCAGCAGCTTCCAGGGTAACTATGGCTACACCTTC.

This clone has only a few counts. The J gene is TRBJ1-1, the V gene TRBV6-4; D remains ambiguous. V lost 1 base, J lost 5 bases, and 8 bases lay in between. This CDR3 has 13 amino acids. Germline V gene data show CDR1 as MRHNA and CDR2 as SNTAGT. As DNA, the CDR3 is TGTGCCAGCAGTGACTTCTCGGGTACTGAAGCTTTCTTT. Translation: CASSDFSGTEAFF.

This clone appeared a single time. The rearrangement links TRBV11-2 to TRBJ1-2; D might be TRBD1 (5 bases). The V end lost 0 bases, the J end lost 5 bases, and 13 bases lay between the germline ends. CDR1 is SGHAT and CDR2 is FQNNGV in the germline V gene. CDR3 length equals 15 residues. CDR3 region: CASSLEAGRIYGYTF. DNA of the CDR3: TGTGCCAGCAGCTTAGAGGCAGGGCGGATTTATGGCTACACCTTC.

This chain connects TRBV7-2 to TRBJ2-5, with D tentatively TRBD1 (6 bases). V was clipped by 2 bases and J by 3 bases, with 10 bases between them. This CDR3 is built from 14 residues. CDR1 is SGHTA and CDR2 is FQGNSA in the germline V gene. CDR3 in DNA: TGTGCCAGCAGCTTATTCGGACAGAAAGAGACCCAGTACTTC. This encodes CASSLFGQKETQYF.

This clone showed up just once. The chain has TRBV12-5 and TRBJ1-5; TRBD1 agrees at 11 bases. This CDR3 has 13 amino acids. V was pared by 5 bases and J by 7 bases, with 1 base of the junction left unmatched. Germline values: CDR1 LGHNT, CDR2 FRNRAP. Here the CDR3 reads CASGRTGGQPQHF. The CDR3 DNA is TGTGCTAGTGGTCGGACAGGGGGCCAGCCCCAGCATTTT.

The J gene is TRBJ2-7, the V gene TRBV5-1; D is undetermined. Germline CDR1 and CDR2: SGHRS and YFSETQ. The CDR3 totals 13 residues. Trimming removed 4 bases at V and 2 bases at J, with 10 bases between. Written as DNA, the CDR3 is TGCGCCAGCAGCCCTGACGGAACCTACGAGCAGTACTTC. Protein: CASSPDGTYEQYF.

The chain carries TRBV5-5 and TRBJ2-5, with D perhaps TRBD2 (5 bases). The ends were cut back, 4 bases at V and 12 bases at J, with 16 bases in the middle. CDR1 and CDR2 from the germline V gene are SGHKS and YYEKEE (reference sequence). The CDR3 sequence is 12 residues long. The DNA for the CDR3 is TGTGCCAGCAGCGAGGACTGGGGAATCGAGTACTTC. Residues: CASSEDWGIEYF.